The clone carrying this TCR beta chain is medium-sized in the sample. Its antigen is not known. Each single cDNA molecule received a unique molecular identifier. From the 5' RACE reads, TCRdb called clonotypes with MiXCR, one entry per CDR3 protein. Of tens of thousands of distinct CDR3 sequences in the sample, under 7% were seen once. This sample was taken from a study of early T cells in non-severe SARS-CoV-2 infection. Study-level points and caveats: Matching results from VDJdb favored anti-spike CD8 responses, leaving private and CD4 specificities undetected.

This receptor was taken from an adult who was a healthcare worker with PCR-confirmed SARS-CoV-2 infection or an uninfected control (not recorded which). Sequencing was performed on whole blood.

Here the CDR3 reads CASSEGFEQYF. The CDR3, as DNA: TGTGCCAGCAGTGAGGGGTTCGAGCAGTACTTC. The V call is TRBV2, the J call TRBJ2-7; no clear D. The CDR3 consists of 11 residues. Trimming shortened V by 3 bases and J by 6 bases, and 6 bases separated the two germline ends. Germline-derived CDR1 and CDR2 are SNHLY and FYNNEI.